A selection of T cell receptor beta chains follows, all from one sample in a study of CD8+ T cells in alopecia areata. The table came from immunoSEQ multiplex PCR; TCRdb's copy has only in-frame clones and leaves some out. The data contain almost 250,000 clones, around 67% of them singletons. The material was CD4+ T cells sorted from blood, obtained at week 0. Receptors originate from a human donor with alopecia areata. The CDR3 runs from the conserved cysteine through the conserved F or W. Size is omitted from some rows. Given values are once, few, many or a class for expanded clones.

j_gene	abundance	v_gene	CDR3aa
TRBJ2-3	few	TRBV5-1	CASSSISSTDTQYF
TRBJ2-2	NA	TRBV10-3	CAISGFGAAGELFF
TRBJ2-4	few	TRBV5-1	CASSLGSGTNIQYF
TRBJ2-1	NA	TRBV15	CATSRSGGRTYNEQFF
TRBJ2-7	NA	TRBV7-3	CASSPRGYEQYF
TRBJ2-5	few	TRBV7-8	CASSPLGNYQTQYF
TRBJ2-2	few	TRBV29-1	CSVRTGETWNTGELFF
TRBJ2-1	NA	TRBV29-1	CSVAPGPYNEQFF
TRBJ1-6	NA	TRBV11-1	CASSLQGGSPLHF
TRBJ2-6	NA	TRBV5-6	CASGLSGANVLTF
TRBJ2-5	NA	TRBV9	CASSVVGESRETQYF
TRBJ1-1	NA	TRBV30	CAWSEITNTEAFF
TRBJ2-1	NA	TRBV29-1	CSVELGANEQFF
TRBJ2-5	NA	TRBV5-4	CASSHRAQETQYF
TRBJ2-5	NA	TRBV5-1	CASSLEGSGETQYF
TRBJ2-7	few	TRBV15	CATSRVRGTYEQYF
TRBJ2-3	NA	TRBV7-9	CASSLQADTQYF
TRBJ1-1	NA	TRBV30	CAWSKDRETEAFF
TRBJ1-2	few	TRBV7-2	CASSLAGRDGYTF
TRBJ1-5	NA	TRBV30	CAWSVPGQGLNQPQHF
TRBJ2-1	NA	TRBV9	CASSSSNEQFF
TRBJ1-2	NA	TRBV9	CASSLSVQGQGGYTF
TRBJ1-4	NA	TRBV11-2	CASSRGGAGEKLFF
TRBJ2-1	once	TRBV5-1	CASSLGTRAEQFF
TRBJ1-1	NA	TRBV2	CASSALKAGSNTEAFF
TRBJ2-5	NA	TRBV6-5	CASTSPKEAQYF
TRBJ2-3	NA	TRBV7-9	CASSPIQGARSTDTQYF
TRBJ2-5	few	TRBV29-1	CSAWEGETQYF
TRBJ2-6	NA	TRBV7-9	CASSRAGSGANVLTF
TRBJ1-6	NA	TRBV2	CASSDHLGAGHSPLHF
TRBJ1-4	NA	TRBV30	CAWSPQGSYEKLFF
TRBJ2-3	NA	TRBV5-1	CASSSAKGFSTDTQYF
TRBJ2-1	few	TRBV29-1	CSVVPANEQFF
TRBJ1-2	NA	TRBV19	CASSFTYGYTF
TRBJ1-2	NA	TRBV29-1	CSAEGQGGYGYTF
TRBJ1-2	NA	TRBV30	CAWSPQGSGYTF
TRBJ2-7	NA	TRBV5-1	CASSLKGQGSYEQYF
TRBJ2-7	once	TRBV9	CASSVDLFSYEQYF
TRBJ2-1	few	TRBV30	CAWGRDRRSFF
TRBJ2-1	NA	TRBV30	CAWSVIQGGEQFF
TRBJ2-7	few	TRBV29-1	CSVLDRSAYEQYF
TRBJ1-2	NA	TRBV4-3	CASSPDRGYGYTF